This is a list of T cell receptor beta chains from one sample in a study of blood T cell repertoires in COVID-19. The repertoire was sequenced with immunoSEQ multiplex PCR; TCRdb's copy has only in-frame clones and lacks some. This sample yields about 120,000 clones, of which 70% to 80% are seen a single time; around 6.6% belongs to the top ten. Sample: peripheral blood. These receptors originate from a man in his 70s with acute or convalescent COVID-19. Both conserved end residues are part of each CDR3. D genes are given only for firm matches.

cdr3_length j_call d_call v_call cdr3_aa cdr3_nt
13 TRBJ2-3 NA TRBV9 CASSVGSGDTQYF TGTGCCAGCAGCGTAGGCTCGGGAGATACGCAGTATTTT
15 TRBJ2-2 TRBD1 TRBV6-4 CASSVQGAPTGELFF TGTGCCAGCAGCGTGCAGGGGGCGCCCACCGGGGAGCTGTTTTTT
13 TRBJ1-2 NA TRBV9 CASSVDRNYGYTF TGTGCCAGCAGCGTAGACAGGAACTATGGCTACACCTTC
15 TRBJ2-7 NA TRBV5-1 CASAWDGSRYSEQYF TGCGCCAGCGCTTGGGATGGGAGTCGTTATAGCGAGCAGTACTTC
11 TRBJ2-1 NA TRBV20-1 CSARDRTEQFF TGCAGTGCTAGAGATCGTACAGAGCAGTTCTTC
15 TRBJ2-3 NA TRBV5-4 CASSLEVTGVDTQYF TGTGCCAGCAGCTTGGAGGTGACCGGAGTAGATACGCAGTATTTT
15 TRBJ2-3 TRBD1 TRBV7-2 CASSLTGGETDTQYF TGTGCCAGCAGCTTAACAGGGGGCGAAACAGATACGCAGTATTTT
14 TRBJ2-7 TRBD1 TRBV5-6 CASSWGTAVYEQYF TGTGCCAGCAGCTGGGGGACAGCAGTGTACGAGCAGTACTTC
15 TRBJ2-5 NA TRBV5-6 CASSLVTGTGETQYF TGTGCCAGCAGCTTGGTTACGGGGACTGGCGAGACCCAGTACTTC
17 TRBJ2-3 NA TRBV7-2 CASSFGFQGSSTDTQYF TGTGCCAGCAGCTTTGGGTTTCAGGGTTCTAGCACAGATACGCAGTATTTT